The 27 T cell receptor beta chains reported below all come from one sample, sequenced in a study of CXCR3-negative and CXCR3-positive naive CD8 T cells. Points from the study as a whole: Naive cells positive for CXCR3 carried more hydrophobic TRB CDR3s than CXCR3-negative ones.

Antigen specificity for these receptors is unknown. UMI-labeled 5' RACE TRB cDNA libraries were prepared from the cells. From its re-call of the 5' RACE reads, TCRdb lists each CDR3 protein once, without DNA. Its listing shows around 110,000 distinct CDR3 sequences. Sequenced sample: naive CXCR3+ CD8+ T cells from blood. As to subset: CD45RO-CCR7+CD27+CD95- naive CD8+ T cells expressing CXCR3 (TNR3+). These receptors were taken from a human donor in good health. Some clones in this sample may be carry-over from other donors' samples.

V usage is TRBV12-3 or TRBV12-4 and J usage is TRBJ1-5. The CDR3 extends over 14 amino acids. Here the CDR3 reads CASSFTWRLEPQHF.

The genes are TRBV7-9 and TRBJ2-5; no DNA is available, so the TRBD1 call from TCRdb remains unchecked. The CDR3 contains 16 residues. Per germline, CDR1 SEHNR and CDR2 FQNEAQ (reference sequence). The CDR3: CASSPTPGLGQETQYF.

CDR3 sequence: CASSFFGSEAFF. The rearrangement uses TRBV7-9 and TRBJ1-1. The CDR3 is made up of 12 amino acids. Germline V gene lookup returns CDR1 SEHNR and CDR2 FQNEAQ (reference sequence).

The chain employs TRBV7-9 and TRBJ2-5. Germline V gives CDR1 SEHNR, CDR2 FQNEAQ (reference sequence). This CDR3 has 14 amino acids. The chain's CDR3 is CASSLSERQETQYF. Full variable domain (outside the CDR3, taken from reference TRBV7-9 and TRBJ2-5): DTGVSQNPRHKITKRGQNVTFRCDPISEHNRLYWYRQTLGQGPEFLTYFQNEAQLEKSRLLSDRFSAERPKGSFSTLEIQRTEQGDSAMYLCASSLSERQETQYFGPGTRLLVL.

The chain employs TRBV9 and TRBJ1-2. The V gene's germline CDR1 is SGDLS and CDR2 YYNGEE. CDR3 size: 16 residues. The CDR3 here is CASSLPQRGPSYGYTF.

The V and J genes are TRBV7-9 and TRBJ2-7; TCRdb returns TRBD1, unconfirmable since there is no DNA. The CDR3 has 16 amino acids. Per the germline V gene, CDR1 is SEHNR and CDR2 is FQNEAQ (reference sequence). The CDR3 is CASSLRGWDRGYEQYF.

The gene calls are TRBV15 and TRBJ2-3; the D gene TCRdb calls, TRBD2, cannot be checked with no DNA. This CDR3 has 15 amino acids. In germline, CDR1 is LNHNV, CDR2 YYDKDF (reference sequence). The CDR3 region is CATSTKDLPTDTQYF.

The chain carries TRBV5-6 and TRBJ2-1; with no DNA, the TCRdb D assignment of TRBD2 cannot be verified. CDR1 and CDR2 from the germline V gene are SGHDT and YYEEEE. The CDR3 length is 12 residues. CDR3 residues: CASSAGGGEQFF.

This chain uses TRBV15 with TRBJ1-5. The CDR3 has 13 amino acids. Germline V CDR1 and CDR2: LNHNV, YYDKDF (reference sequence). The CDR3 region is CATSRVLGQPQHF.

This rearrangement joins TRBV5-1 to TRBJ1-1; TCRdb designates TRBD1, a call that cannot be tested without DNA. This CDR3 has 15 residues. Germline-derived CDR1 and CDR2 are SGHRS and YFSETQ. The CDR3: CASVKRTLGYTEAFF.

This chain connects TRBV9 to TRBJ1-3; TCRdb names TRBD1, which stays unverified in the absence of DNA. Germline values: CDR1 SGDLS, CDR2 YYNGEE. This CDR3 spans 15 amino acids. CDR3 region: CASSETGSSGNTIYF.

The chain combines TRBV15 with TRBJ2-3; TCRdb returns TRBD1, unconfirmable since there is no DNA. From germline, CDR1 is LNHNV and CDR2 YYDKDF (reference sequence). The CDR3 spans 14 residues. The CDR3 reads CATSRGGGSDTQYF.

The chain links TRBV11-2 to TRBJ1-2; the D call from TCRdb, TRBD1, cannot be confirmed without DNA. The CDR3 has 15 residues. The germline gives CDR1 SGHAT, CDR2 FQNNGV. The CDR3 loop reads CASSLLIGTAYGYTF.

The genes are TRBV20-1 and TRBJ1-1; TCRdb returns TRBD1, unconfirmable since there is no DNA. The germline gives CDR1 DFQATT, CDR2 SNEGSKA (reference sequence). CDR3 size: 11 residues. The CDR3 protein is CSAQGYTEAFF.

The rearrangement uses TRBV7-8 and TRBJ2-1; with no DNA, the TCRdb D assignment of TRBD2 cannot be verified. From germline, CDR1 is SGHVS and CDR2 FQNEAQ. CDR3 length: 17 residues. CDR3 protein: CASRWALSGGANNEQFF.

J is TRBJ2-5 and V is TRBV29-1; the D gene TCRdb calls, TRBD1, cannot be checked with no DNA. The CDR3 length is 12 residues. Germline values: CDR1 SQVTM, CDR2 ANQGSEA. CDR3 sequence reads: CSVALGGETQYF.

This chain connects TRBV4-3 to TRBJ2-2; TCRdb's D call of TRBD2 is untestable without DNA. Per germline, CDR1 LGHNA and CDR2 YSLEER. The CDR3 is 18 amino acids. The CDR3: CASSQEARTSGFVGELFF.

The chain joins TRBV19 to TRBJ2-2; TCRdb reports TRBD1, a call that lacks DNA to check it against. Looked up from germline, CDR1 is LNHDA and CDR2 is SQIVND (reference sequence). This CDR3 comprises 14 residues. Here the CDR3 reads CARHEFTGTGELFF.

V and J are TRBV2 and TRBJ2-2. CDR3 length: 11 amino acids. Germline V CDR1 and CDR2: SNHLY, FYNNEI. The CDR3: CASGVPGELFF. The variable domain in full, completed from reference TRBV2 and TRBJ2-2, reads EPEVTQTPSHQVTQMGQEVILRCVPISNHLYFYWYRQILGQKVEFLVSFYNNEISEKSEIFDDQFSVERPDGSNFTLKIRSTKLEDSAMYFCASGVPGELFFGEGSRLTVL.

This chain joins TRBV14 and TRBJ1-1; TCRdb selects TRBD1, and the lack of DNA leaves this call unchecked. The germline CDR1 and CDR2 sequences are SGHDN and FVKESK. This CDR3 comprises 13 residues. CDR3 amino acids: CASSQWEQAEAFF.

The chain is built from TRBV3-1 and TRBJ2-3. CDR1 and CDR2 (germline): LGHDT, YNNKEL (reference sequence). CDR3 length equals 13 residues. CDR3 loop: CASSQANTDTQYF.

CDR3 protein: CASSRTGFEETQYF. The chain is built from TRBV5-4 and TRBJ2-5; the TCRdb call, TRBD1, lacks DNA for checking. Looked up from germline, CDR1 is SGHNT and CDR2 is YYREEE (reference sequence). The CDR3 runs 14 residues.

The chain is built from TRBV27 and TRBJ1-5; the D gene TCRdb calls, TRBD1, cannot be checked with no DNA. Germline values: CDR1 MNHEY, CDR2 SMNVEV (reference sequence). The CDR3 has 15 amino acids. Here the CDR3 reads CASFTPRGGNQPQHF.

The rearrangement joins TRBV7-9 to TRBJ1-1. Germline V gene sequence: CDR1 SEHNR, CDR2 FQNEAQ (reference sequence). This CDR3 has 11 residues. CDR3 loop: CASSNTWEAFF.

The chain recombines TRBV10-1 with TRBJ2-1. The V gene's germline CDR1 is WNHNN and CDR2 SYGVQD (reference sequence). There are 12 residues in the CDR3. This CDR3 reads CASSEYGAEQFF.

Here the CDR3 reads CASSATRGSYEQYF. The chain links TRBV5-4 to TRBJ2-7; TCRdb names TRBD2, which stays unverified in the absence of DNA. Germline assignment: CDR1 SGHNT and CDR2 YYREEE (reference sequence). The CDR3 has 14 amino acids.

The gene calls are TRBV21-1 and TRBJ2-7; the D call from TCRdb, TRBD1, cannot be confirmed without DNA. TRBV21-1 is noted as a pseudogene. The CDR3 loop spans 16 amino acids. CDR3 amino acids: CASSPKPVFRSYEQYF.